These 6 T cell receptor beta chains came from one sample sequenced in a study of neoadjuvant anti-PD-1 for oral cavity cancer. Repertoires were generated with immunoSEQ multiplex PCR, while TCRdb's copy carries only in-frame clones and drops some. This table has tens of thousands of clones, around 83% appearing once. Time point: after neoadjuvant nivolumab, at surgical resection. This material consisted of PBMCs, taken after nivolumab (anti-PD-1) treatment. Receptors were obtained from a person aged 40 to 85 with oral cavity squamous cell carcinoma.

The chain has TRBV7-3 and TRBJ2-4, with D hard to call. CDR1 is SGHTA, CDR2 FQGTGA, per germline. The CDR3 contains 13 residues. Trimming removed 5 bases at V and 8 bases at J, with 13 bases between. CDR3 DNA: TGTGCCAGCAGCCAAGGCGCAAAGGACATTCAGTACTTC. Its protein is CASSQGAKDIQYF.

The J gene is TRBJ2-1, the V gene TRBV29-1; TRBD2 matches at 11 bases. Per germline, CDR1 SQVTM and CDR2 ANQGSEA. The CDR3 extends over 22 amino acids. Losses at the gene ends were 1 base for V and 0 bases for J; bases not matched to a gene: 20. The CDR3 coding sequence is TGCAGCGTTGAAGGGTCCGGGCAACCCGGGACTAGCGGACCCAGCTCCTACAATGAGCAGTTCTTC. Encoded protein: CSVEGSGQPGTSGPSSYNEQFF.

The chain is built from TRBV7-9 and TRBJ1-3; D remains unclear. V shed 5 bases and J shed 0 bases, with 5 bases lying between them. Germline values: CDR1 SEHNR, CDR2 FQNEAQ (reference sequence). The CDR3 extends over 13 amino acids. In DNA, the CDR3 is TGTGCCAGCAGCATGAGCTCTGGAAACACCATATATTTT. This sequence encodes CASSMSSGNTIYF. The full variable domain, with the rest looked up from reference TRBV7-9 and TRBJ1-3, is DTGVSQNPRHKITKRGQNVTFRCDPISEHNRLYWYRQTLGQGPEFLTYFQNEAQLEKSRLLSDRFSAERPKGSFSTLEIQRTEQGDSAMYLCASSMSSGNTIYFGEGSWLTVV.

The rearrangement joins TRBV14 to TRBJ1-1; no definite D call. The CDR3 runs 16 residues. Germline V gene data show CDR1 as SGHDN and CDR2 as FVKESK. V gave up 3 bases and J gave up 1 base, with 15 bases separating them. The chain's CDR3 is CASSQSRRPENTEAFF. CDR3 in DNA: TGTGCCAGCAGCCAGTCTCGCAGGCCTGAGAACACTGAAGCTTTCTTT.

CDR3 bases: TGCAGTGCCAGGGGGGCCAACGTCCTGACTTTC. It codes for CSARGANVLTF. The rearrangement links TRBV20-1 to TRBJ2-6; D remains ambiguous. The CDR3 extends over 11 amino acids. V lost 6 bases and J lost 4, with 4 bases in between. The germline gives CDR1 DFQATT, CDR2 SNEGSKA (reference sequence).

The V call is TRBV6-1, the J call TRBJ2-7; D not certain. Trimming cost V 4 bases and J 3 bases, with 10 bases left between them. CDR1 is MNHNS, CDR2 SASEGT, per germline. The CDR3 is 13 amino acids. CDR3: CASSGYSFYEQYF. Written as DNA, the CDR3 is TGTGCCAGCAGTGGTTACAGTTTCTACGAGCAGTACTTC.